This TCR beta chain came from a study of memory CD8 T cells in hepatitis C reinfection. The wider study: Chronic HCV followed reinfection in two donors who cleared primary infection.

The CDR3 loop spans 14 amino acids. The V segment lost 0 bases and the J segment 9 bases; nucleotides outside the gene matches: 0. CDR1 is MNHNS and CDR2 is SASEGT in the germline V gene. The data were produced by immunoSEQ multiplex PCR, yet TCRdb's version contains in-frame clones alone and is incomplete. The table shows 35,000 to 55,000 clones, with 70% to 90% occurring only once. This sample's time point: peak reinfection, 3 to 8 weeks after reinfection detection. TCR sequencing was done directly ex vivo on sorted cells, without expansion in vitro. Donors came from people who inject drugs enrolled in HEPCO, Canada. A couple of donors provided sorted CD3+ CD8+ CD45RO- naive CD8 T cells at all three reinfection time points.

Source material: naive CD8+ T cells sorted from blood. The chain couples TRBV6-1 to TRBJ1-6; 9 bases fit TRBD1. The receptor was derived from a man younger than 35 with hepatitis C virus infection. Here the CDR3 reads CASSEAQGASPLHF. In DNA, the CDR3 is TGTGCCAGCAGTGAAGCACAGGGGGCTTCACCCCTCCACTTT.